Below are 28 T cell receptor beta chains sequenced from a single sample in a study of CD8+ T cells in alopecia areata. RNA, once extracted, was reverse transcribed into cDNA for use as the sequencing template. Clones were read by immunoSEQ multiplex PCR, and TCRdb kept only the in-frame ones, dropping some. The sample includes around 250,000 clones, under 80% seen only once; the top ten take more than 0.95%. The sample here was CD4+ T cells sorted from blood, taken at week 0. Receptors originate from a human donor with alopecia areata.

This clone was counted a few times. The chain links TRBV19 to TRBJ2-3; 11 bases match TRBD2. CDR1 and CDR2 (germline): LNHDA, SQIVND (reference sequence). The V and J ends lost 9 bases and 6 bases, in that order; junction bases with no gene match: 8. The length of the CDR3 is 14 residues. CDR3 protein: CASAIAGGPDTQYF. CDR3 bases: TGTGCCAGCGCTATAGCGGGGGGGCCGGATACGCAGTATTTT. The full variable domain, with the rest looked up from reference TRBV19 and TRBJ2-3, is DGGITQSPKYLFRKEGQNVTLSCEQNLNHDAMYWYRQDPGQGLRLIYYSQIVNDFQKGDIAEGYSVSREKKESFPLTVTSAQKNPTAFYLCASAIAGGPDTQYFGPGTRLTVL.

This clone was seen only once. CDR3 in amino acids: CASSLYQEGYTF. CDR3 bases: TGTGCCAGCAGCTTATACCAGGAAGGCTACACCTTC. The chain recombines TRBV11-2 with TRBJ1-2; D is unresolved. Per germline, CDR1 SGHAT and CDR2 FQNNGV. This CDR3 region has 12 residues. V was cut by 2 bases and J by 8 bases, with 9 bases left in between.

This clone was detected a few times. The rearrangement uses TRBV10-3 and TRBJ2-2; a weak D match, TRBD1 (6 bases). Trimming took off 7 bases at V and 0 bases at J, with 6 bases between the two ends. CDR1 and CDR2 (germline): ENHRY, SYGVKD. CDR3 length equals 13 residues. The CDR3 loop is CAITGANTGELFF. CDR3 sequence (DNA): TGTGCCATCACAGGGGCGAACACCGGGGAGCTGTTTTTT.

The chain couples TRBV4-1 to TRBJ2-5; tentatively, D is TRBD1 (6 bases). This CDR3 spans 16 amino acids. Germline assignment: CDR1 MGHRA and CDR2 YSYEKL. V dropped 4 bases and J dropped 0 bases, with 15 bases sitting between them. CDR3 amino acids: CASSLGLRGYQETQYF. CDR3 in DNA: TGCGCCAGCAGCCTTGGACTTAGGGGGTACCAAGAGACCCAGTACTTC.

The chain is built from TRBV14 and TRBJ2-2; weak D call: TRBD1 (5 bases). CDR3 length: 15 amino acids. Per germline, CDR1 SGHDN and CDR2 FVKESK. Trimming took 4 bases from V and 0 from J, leaving 9 bases between them. Written as DNA, the CDR3 is TGTGCCAGCAGCCGGACACCTTCGAACACCGGGGAGCTGTTTTTT. Translation gives CASSRTPSNTGELFF.

The chain joins TRBV29-1 to TRBJ2-7; D is undetermined. CDR1 is SQVTM, CDR2 ANQGSEA, per germline. The V end was cut by 6 bases, the J end by 0 bases, with 15 bases between. The CDR3 consists of 14 residues. In DNA form, the CDR3 reads TGCAGCGTGATCAGGCTTGGCAGCTCCTACGAGCAGTACTTC. Translating it yields CSVIRLGSSYEQYF.

The J gene is TRBJ1-4, the V gene TRBV2; D remains unclear. Trimming left V 2 bases short and J 4 bases short, with 11 bases between. Germline CDR1 reads SNHLY; CDR2 reads FYNNEI. The CDR3 totals 15 residues. This CDR3 is CASSELLGFNEKLFF. The CDR3 DNA reads TGTGCCAGCAGTGAACTATTGGGGTTTAATGAAAAACTGTTTTTT.

This sequence joins TRBV7-9 and TRBJ2-3; D is possibly TRBD1 or TRBD2 (5 bases each). The CDR3 totals 13 residues. Trimming cost V 5 bases and J 4 bases, with 10 bases left between them. Germline V gene sequence: CDR1 SEHNR, CDR2 FQNEAQ (reference sequence). In DNA form, the CDR3 reads TGTGCCAGCAGCATCCTGGGGGCAGATACGCAGTATTTT. Protein sequence: CASSILGADTQYF.

The J gene is TRBJ1-5, the V gene TRBV30, with D maybe TRBD1 (6 bases). Per germline, CDR1 GTSNPN and CDR2 SVGIG (reference sequence). Trimming removed 3 bases at V and 7 bases at J, with 16 bases between. The CDR3 is 14 amino acids. CDR3 sequence: CAWRRPGGGQPQHF. The CDR3 DNA reads as TGTGCCTGGAGGAGGCCCGGGGGCGGACAGCCCCAGCATTTT. The entire variable domain, with the rest obtained from reference TRBV30 and TRBJ1-5, is as follows: SQTIHQWPATLVQPVGSPLSLECTVEGTSNPNLYWYRQAAGRGLQLLFYSVGIGQISSEVPQNLSASRPQDRQFILSSKKLLLSDSGFYLCAWRRPGGGQPQHFGDGTRLSIL.

This clone has only a few counts. The chain uses TRBV29-1 and TRBJ2-1; a weak D match, TRBD1 (6 bases). From germline, CDR1 is SQVTM and CDR2 ANQGSEA. The CDR3 spans 13 residues. Trimming removed 4 bases from V and 4 bases from J, with 11 bases in between. The CDR3 reads CSVGGQPYNEQFF. CDR3 nucleotide sequence: TGCAGCGTTGGTGGACAGCCATACAATGAGCAGTTCTTC.

This clone showed up just a few times. The chain carries TRBV6-1 and TRBJ1-6; D is perhaps TRBD1 (6 bases). The V gene's germline CDR1 is MNHNS and CDR2 SASEGT. The length of the CDR3 is 13 residues. Between the trimmed V and J ends, which lost 1 base and 9 bases, there was a span of 7 bases. The CDR3 nucleotides read TGTGCCAGCAGTGAAGACAGGGCTTCACCCCTCCACTTT. Its translation is CASSEDRASPLHF.

V gene TRBV28 combines with J gene TRBJ2-3; either TRBD1 or TRBD2 may fit D (6 bases each). The V gene lost 4 bases and the J gene lost 3 bases, with 14 bases spanning the gap. Per germline, CDR1 MDHEN and CDR2 SYDVKM. The CDR3 contains 15 residues. CDR3 in DNA: TGTGCCAGCAGTTCACAACAGGGAGGTACAGATACGCAGTATTTT. Protein product: CASSSQQGGTDTQYF.

This clone is a singleton in its sample. V gene TRBV27 combines with J gene TRBJ2-5; D is ambiguous. The CDR3 has 14 amino acids. V lost 2 bases and J 5 bases, leaving 12 bases between the germline ends. Germline V gene sequence: CDR1 MNHEY, CDR2 SMNVEV (reference sequence). CDR3 region: CASSLASAAETQYF. CDR3 nucleotide sequence: TGTGCCAGCAGTTTAGCTAGTGCGGCGGAGACCCAGTACTTC.

This chain joins TRBV5-1 and TRBJ2-3; 7 bases align to TRBD1. The V gene's germline CDR1 is SGHRS and CDR2 YFSETQ. The trim removed 4 bases at V and 1 base at J, leaving 6 bases unmatched. This CDR3 has 15 residues. The CDR3 nucleotides are TGCGCCAGCAGCCTGACAGGGCTCGGCACAGATACGCAGTATTTT. This encodes CASSLTGLGTDTQYF.

The V gene is TRBV2, the J gene TRBJ1-2; D is perhaps TRBD1 (6 bases). CDR3 length equals 13 residues. CDR1 is SNHLY, CDR2 FYNNEI, per germline. Trimming took 5 bases from V and 4 from J, leaving 11 bases between them. The CDR3, as DNA: TGTGCCAGCAGTTACAGGGATGGCTATGGCTACACCTTC. It is translated as CASSYRDGYGYTF.

This clone has just a few counts. The chain employs TRBV11-2 and TRBJ1-1; weak D call: TRBD1 (6 bases). Germline V gene data show CDR1 as SGHAT and CDR2 as FQNNGV. The CDR3 is made up of 17 amino acids. V gave up 0 bases and J gave up 7 bases, with 21 bases separating them. CDR3 DNA: TGTGCCAGCAGCTTAGATGAGTGGACAGCCAGTGGGGATGAAGCTTTCTTT. Its translation is CASSLDEWTASGDEAFF.

V gene TRBV4-1 combines with J gene TRBJ2-2, with a possible D match to TRBD2 (7 bases). This CDR3 has 18 residues. Per the germline V gene, CDR1 is MGHRA and CDR2 is YSYEKL. The V end was cut by 0 bases, the J end by 11 bases, with 25 bases between. The CDR3 sequence is CASSQDGGGSGGRLELFF. CDR3 in DNA: TGCGCCAGCAGCCAAGATGGGGGGGGCAGCGGCGGGAGATTAGAGCTGTTTTTT.

V usage is TRBV7-3 and J usage is TRBJ1-2; D call uncertain. Trimming shortened V by 0 bases and J by 6 bases, and 14 bases separated the two germline ends. CDR3 size: 15 residues. Germline CDR1 is SGHTA and CDR2 is FQGTGA. CDR3 loop: CASSLTNTNGNGYTF. CDR3 in DNA: TGTGCCAGCAGCTTAACGAACACAAATGGAAATGGCTACACCTTC.

The chain employs TRBV29-1 and TRBJ2-2; D assignment may be TRBD1 or TRBD2 (5 bases each). CDR1 and CDR2 from the germline V gene are SQVTM and ANQGSEA. The CDR3 runs 14 residues. V was clipped by 4 bases and J by 3 bases, with 12 bases between them. The CDR3 region has the DNA TGCAGCGTTGTGGGGGTGGAAGACACCGGGGAGCTGTTTTTT. Amino acids: CSVVGVEDTGELFF.

This chain connects TRBV10-3 to TRBJ2-2; D call uncertain. Trimming cost V 7 bases and J 0 bases, with 12 bases left between them. Germline CDR1 and CDR2: ENHRY and SYGVKD. The CDR3 has 15 residues. The CDR3 protein is CAIMGNTANTGELFF. The CDR3 DNA follows: TGTGCCATCATGGGTAATACGGCGAACACCGGGGAGCTGTTTTTT.

As for this clone: This sample includes further DNA sequences coding for the same CDR3. J is TRBJ2-5 and V is TRBV2; D ambiguous. Per the germline V gene, CDR1 is SNHLY and CDR2 is FYNNEI. This CDR3 contains 12 residues. The ends were cut back, 2 bases at V and 3 bases at J, with 4 bases in the middle. Here the CDR3 reads CASSEQEETQYF. In DNA, the CDR3 is TGTGCCAGCAGTGAACAGGAAGAGACCCAGTACTTC.

This chain connects TRBV20-1 to TRBJ1-1; D call uncertain. The CDR3 length is 11 residues. Trimming removed 1 base at V and 6 bases at J, with 6 bases between. Germline V gives CDR1 DFQATT, CDR2 SNEGSKA (reference sequence). CDR3 sequence (DNA): TGCAGTGCTAGAGTTATCTCTGAAGCTTTCTTT. Translating gives CSARVISEAFF.

The chain joins TRBV7-9 to TRBJ2-7; D gene ambiguous. The germline V gene encodes CDR1 SEHNR and CDR2 FQNEAQ (reference sequence). The CDR3 is made up of 15 amino acids. V shed 5 bases and J shed 3 bases, with 17 bases lying between them. CDR3 protein: CASSTRTGVDYEQYF. The CDR3 coding sequence is TGTGCCAGCAGCACAAGGACCGGCGTGGACTACGAGCAGTACTTC.

The J gene is TRBJ2-3, the V gene TRBV2; D is unresolved. The CDR3 extends over 11 amino acids. The V end was cut by 8 bases, the J end by 4 bases, with 7 bases between. The V gene's germline CDR1 is SNHLY and CDR2 FYNNEI. CDR3 amino acids: CASRSPDTQYF. The CDR3 bases are TGTGCCAGCCGCAGCCCAGATACGCAGTATTTT.

The count of this clone is one. This chain joins TRBV1 and TRBJ2-1; TRBD2, the table's D call, was not compared with the DNA. TRBV1 is a pseudogene segment. The CDR3 has 17 amino acids. In nucleotides, the CDR3 is TGCACCAGCAGCCAAGATCGAGGGACTAGCCTTTACAATGAGCAGTTCTTC. This codes for CTSSQDRGTSLYNEQFF.

The genes are TRBV28 and TRBJ2-7; D is unresolved. Germline V gene lookup returns CDR1 MDHEN and CDR2 SYDVKM. Trimming pared 5 bases from V and 6 bases from J, leaving 8 bases between. The CDR3 sequence is 11 residues long. The CDR3 region is CASSPYSEQYF. Written as DNA, the CDR3 is TGTGCCAGCAGTCCCTATAGCGAGCAGTACTTC.

Only a few counts were recorded for this clone. The gene calls are TRBV19 and TRBJ2-5; no reliable D call. The ends were cut back, 6 bases at V and 7 bases at J, with 6 bases in the middle. CDR1 and CDR2 from the germline V gene are LNHDA and SQIVND (reference sequence). The CDR3 has 10 residues. The CDR3 is CASRGRTQYF. The CDR3 coding sequence is TGTGCCAGTAGGGGCAGGACCCAGTACTTC.

J is TRBJ1-1 and V is TRBV30; the D is unclear. Germline loops: CDR1 GTSNPN, CDR2 SVGIG (reference sequence). V gave up 0 bases and J gave up 2 bases, with 10 bases separating them. The CDR3 is 14 residues long. The CDR3: CAWSVPQLNTEAFF. In DNA, the CDR3 is TGTGCCTGGAGTGTACCACAGCTTAACACTGAAGCTTTCTTT.